Given below is one T cell receptor (beta chain) in context. As yet, its antigen is unknown. This record belongs to a study of beta chain features in type 1 diabetes. Since all of the isolated RNA was reverse transcribed, expressed TCRB transcripts were what got sequenced. Measured with immunoSEQ multiplex PCR; TCRdb has only the in-frame clones, and not every one. The sample lists more than 250,000 clones, about 13% occurring once. CD45RO/CCR7/CD25/CD127/CD95/CD27 sorting isolated CD4+ naive, central memory, regulatory and stem cell-like memory cells. Study-wide findings and caveats: Patients and controls would be equally affected if PCR favored shorter templates. Patients with Type 1 diabetes showed moderately but significantly shorter TCRB CDR3s in all four CD4+ subsets. The VDJ junctions of type 1 diabetes patients carried fewer insertions and more deletions.

The CDR3 loop spans 16 amino acids. The V gene end was trimmed by 0 bases and the J gene end by 0 bases; junction bases not matched to a gene: 3. The germline CDR1 and CDR2 sequences are SGDLS and YYNGEE. This chain joins TRBV9 and TRBJ1-1; 9 bases agree with TRBD1. This sequence was found in a man aged 25-45 years with type 1 diabetes. Material for sequencing was naive CD4+ T cells from blood. CDR3 in amino acids: CASSVGTGVMNTEAFF. CDR3 DNA: TGTGCCAGCAGCGTAGGGACAGGGGTCATGAACACTGAAGCTTTCTTT.